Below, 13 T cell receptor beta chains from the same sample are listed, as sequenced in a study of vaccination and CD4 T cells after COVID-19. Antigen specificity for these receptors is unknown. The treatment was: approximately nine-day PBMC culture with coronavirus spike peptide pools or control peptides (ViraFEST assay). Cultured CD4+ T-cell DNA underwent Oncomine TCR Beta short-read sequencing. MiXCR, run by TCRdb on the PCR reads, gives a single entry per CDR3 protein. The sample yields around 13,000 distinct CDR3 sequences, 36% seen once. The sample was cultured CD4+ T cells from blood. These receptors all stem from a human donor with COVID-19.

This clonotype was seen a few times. CDR3 in amino acids: CASKAYTGQPQHF. The CDR3 DNA follows: TGTGCCAGTAAAGCCTACACCGGTCAGCCCCAGCATTTT. The chain carries TRBV19 and TRBJ1-5; no clear D gene. The CDR3 is 13 amino acids. Trimming cost V 7 bases and J 6 bases, with 13 bases left between them. CDR1 is LNHDA and CDR2 is SQIVND in the germline V gene (reference sequence).

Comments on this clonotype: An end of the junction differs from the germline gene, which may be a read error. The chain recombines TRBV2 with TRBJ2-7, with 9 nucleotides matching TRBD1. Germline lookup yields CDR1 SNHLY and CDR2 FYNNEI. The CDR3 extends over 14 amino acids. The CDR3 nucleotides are TGTGCCAGCGGAATACAACAGGGGGCGCTACTGTCGGACTTC. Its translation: CASGIQQGALLSDF.

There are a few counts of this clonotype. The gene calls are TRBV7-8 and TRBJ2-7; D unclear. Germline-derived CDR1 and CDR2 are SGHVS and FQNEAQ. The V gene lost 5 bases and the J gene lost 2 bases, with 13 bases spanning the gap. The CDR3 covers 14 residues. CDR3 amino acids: CASSVDTGPYEQYF. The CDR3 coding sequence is TGTGCCAGCAGCGTCGACACTGGGCCCTACGAGCAGTACTTC.

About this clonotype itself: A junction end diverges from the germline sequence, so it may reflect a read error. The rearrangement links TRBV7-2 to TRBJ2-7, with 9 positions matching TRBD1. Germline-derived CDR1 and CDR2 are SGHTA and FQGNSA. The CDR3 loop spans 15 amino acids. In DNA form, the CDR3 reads TGTGCCAGCAGCTCCACCGGGACAGGGTTATACGAGCATTACTTC. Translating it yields CASSSTGTGLYEHYF.

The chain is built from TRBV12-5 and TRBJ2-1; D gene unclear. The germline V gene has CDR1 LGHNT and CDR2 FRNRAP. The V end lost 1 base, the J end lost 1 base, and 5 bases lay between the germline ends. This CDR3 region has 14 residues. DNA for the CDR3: TGTGCTAGTGGTTTGGGGGAATCCTACAATGAGCAGTTCTTC. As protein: CASGLGESYNEQFF.

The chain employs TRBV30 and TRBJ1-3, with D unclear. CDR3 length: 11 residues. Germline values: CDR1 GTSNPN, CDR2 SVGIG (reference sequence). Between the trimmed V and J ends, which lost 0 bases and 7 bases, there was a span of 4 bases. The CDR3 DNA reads TGTGCCTGGAGTGTGTTGAACACCATATATTTT. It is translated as CAWSVLNTIYF.

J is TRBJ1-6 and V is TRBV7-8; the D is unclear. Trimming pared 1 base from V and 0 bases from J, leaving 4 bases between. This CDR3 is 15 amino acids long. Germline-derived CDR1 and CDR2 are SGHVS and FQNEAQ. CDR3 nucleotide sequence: TGTGCCAGCAGCTTAGTAAGCTCCTATAATTCACCCCTCCACTTT. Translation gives CASSLVSSYNSPLHF.

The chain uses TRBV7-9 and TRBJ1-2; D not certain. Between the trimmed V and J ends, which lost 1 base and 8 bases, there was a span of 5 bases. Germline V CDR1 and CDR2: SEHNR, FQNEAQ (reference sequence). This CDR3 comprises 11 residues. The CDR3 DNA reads TGTGCCAGCAGCTTAGTATGGGGCTACACCTTC. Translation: CASSLVWGYTF. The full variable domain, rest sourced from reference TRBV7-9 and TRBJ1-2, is DTGVSQNPRHKITKRGQNVTFRCDPISEHNRLYWYRQTLGQGPEFLTYFQNEAQLEKSRLLSDRFSAERPKGSFSTLEIQRTEQGDSAMYLCASSLVWGYTFGSGTRLTVV.

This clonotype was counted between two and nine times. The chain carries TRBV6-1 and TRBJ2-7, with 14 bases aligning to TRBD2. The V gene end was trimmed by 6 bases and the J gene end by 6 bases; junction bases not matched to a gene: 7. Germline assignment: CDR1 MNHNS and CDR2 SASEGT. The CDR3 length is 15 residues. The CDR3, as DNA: TGTGCCAGCAGCCAATCCGGGACTAGCGGGGGCGAGCAGTACTTC. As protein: CASSQSGTSGGEQYF.

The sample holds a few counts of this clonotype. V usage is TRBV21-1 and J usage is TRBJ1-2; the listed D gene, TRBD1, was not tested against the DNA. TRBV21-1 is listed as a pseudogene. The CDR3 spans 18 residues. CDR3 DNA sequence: TGTGCCAGCAGCAGGTTAGTGCTCCCCCACCCCGCTAACTATGGCTACACCTTC. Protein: CASSRLVLPHPANYGYTF.

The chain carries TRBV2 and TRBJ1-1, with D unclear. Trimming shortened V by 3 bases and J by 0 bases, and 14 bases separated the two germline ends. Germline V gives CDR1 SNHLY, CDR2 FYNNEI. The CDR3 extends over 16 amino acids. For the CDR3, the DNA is TGTGCCAGCAGTGATGGGGTCGTACAGATGAACACTGAAGCTTTCTTT. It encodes CASSDGVVQMNTEAFF.

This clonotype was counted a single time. CDR3 nucleotides: TGTGCCAGCAGCAGGGGTGGGCGGACAGGGGATAATGAGCAGTACTTC. It encodes CASSRGGRTGDNEQYF. This sequence joins TRBV5-4 and TRBJ2-7; TRBD1 matches 9 bases. The CDR3 contains 16 residues. With V trimmed by 4 bases and J by 7 bases, 15 bases remained unmatched. The germline V gene encodes CDR1 SGHNT and CDR2 YYREEE (reference sequence).

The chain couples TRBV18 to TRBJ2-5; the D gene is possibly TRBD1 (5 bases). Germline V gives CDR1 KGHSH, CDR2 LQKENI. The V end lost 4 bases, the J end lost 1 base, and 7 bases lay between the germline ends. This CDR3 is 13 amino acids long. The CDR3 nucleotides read TGTGCCAGCTCACGGGGCAGCCAAGAGACCCAGTACTTC. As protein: CASSRGSQETQYF. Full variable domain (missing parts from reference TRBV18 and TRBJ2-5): NAGVMQNPRHLVRRRGQEARLRCSPMKGHSHVYWYRQLPEEGLKFMVYLQKENIIDESGMPKERFSAEFPKEGPSILRIQQVVRGDSAAYFCASSRGSQETQYFGPGTRLLVL.